One sample yielded the 5 T cell receptor beta chains listed below, sequenced in a study of tumor-infiltrating lymphocytes in primary liver carcinoma. Using a constant-region primer together with ProtoScript II reverse transcriptase, TCR beta cDNA was made from approximately 500 ng of total RNA. Researchers made the TCR beta libraries by running three nested multiplex PCR rounds with slightly modified ARM-PCR. Researchers ran the first two PCR rounds for ten to eleven cycles each with TRBV1-TRBV30 forward primers and a C-beta reverse primer. One entry per CDR3 protein, called by TCRdb with MiXCR from the multiplex PCR reads. The data hold 50,000 to 70,000 distinct CDR3 sequences, with over 65% observed a single time. Unsorted bulk tissue of about 19-33 mg yielded co-extracted RNA and DNA. Material: liver tumor tissue from sampling region 2. Subset: tumor region T2, inferior pole. Receptors were obtained from a middle-aged man with primary liver carcinoma and hepatitis B virus infection.

Concerning this clonotype itself: This may arise from a read error, as a much more abundant clone is one base away. The genes are TRBV4-1 and TRBJ2-4, with D perhaps matching TRBD1 (6 bases). The germline gives CDR1 MGHRA, CDR2 YSYEKL. This CDR3 spans 16 amino acids. The CDR3 region has the DNA TGCGCCAGCGGCCACGTAGGACAGTCGGCCAAAAACATTCAGTACTTC. Its protein is CASGHVGQSAKNIQYF.

The genes are TRBV6-2 or TRBV6-3 and TRBJ1-1; D possibly corresponds to TRBD1 (5 bases). The CDR3 runs 15 residues. The V end was cut by 4 bases, the J end by 5 bases, with 17 bases between. Germline CDR1 and CDR2: MNHEY and SVGEGT. The DNA for the CDR3 is TGTGCCAGCAGTTCAATAGGGACGCTCATGACTGAAGCTTTCTTT. Translating gives CASSSIGTLMTEAFF.

As regards this clonotype: One end of the junction fails to match germline, which may point to a read error. V usage is TRBV4-1 and J usage is TRBJ2-1; no firm D call. Germline V gene data show CDR1 as MGHRA and CDR2 as YSYEKL. The CDR3 totals 16 residues. The CDR3 nucleotides are TGCGCCAGCAGACAAGAACGGACCAGCGTATACAATGAGCAGTTCTTC. Amino acid sequence: CASRQERTSVYNEQFF.

This clonotype has a single count. The chain links TRBV4-2 to TRBJ2-2; possible D gene TRBD2, 6 bases. Germline values: CDR1 LGHNA, CDR2 YNFKEQ. Trimming stripped 8 bases from V and 1 base from J, with 20 bases between. This CDR3 is 17 amino acids long. This CDR3 reads CASRRDLGTVNTGELFF. CDR3 nucleotides: TGTGCCAGCCGCCGAGATCTTGGGACTGTGAACACCGGGGAGCTGTTTTTT.

A remark on this clonotype: This sequence may be a read error, since a much larger clone differs from it by one base. The chain combines TRBV28 with TRBJ1-5, with no clear D. The length of the CDR3 is 21 residues. CDR1 and CDR2 from the germline V gene are MDHEN and SYDVKM. The chain's CDR3 is CASSQESGGTSFSRYNQPQPF. DNA for the CDR3: TGTGCCAGCAGTCAGGAATCGGGAGGCACGAGTTTTTCCCGATACAATCAGCCCCAGCCTTTT.